This TCR beta chain was recorded in a study of cytomegalovirus exposure and HLA in healthy donors (dated by TCRdb to between 2016 and 2019). A note on the overall study: An earlier analysis of 587 of the donors reported around 280 Gb of sequence data and around 120 million unique TCR beta sequences obtained from about 179 million T cells. An early release that covered about 600 HLA-typed donors contained approximately 300 gigabases of sequencing data and approximately 85 million unique TCR sequences. Of the roughly 410 genotyped donors, roughly 80% were placed in the genetic ancestry cluster associated with self-reported Caucasian donors. The study was designed to test whether signatures of past pathogen exposure could be identified by cataloging public T cell receptors. The study used immunosequencing to profile the T cell repertoires of approximately 640 subjects and linked those repertoires to cytomegalovirus serostatus. In addition to the first cohort of 500 to 850 subjects, a separate validation cohort of 130 or so different subjects was used. To predict cytomegalovirus infection status, the study combined high-throughput TCR immunosequencing, statistical association of individual TCRs with disease status, and machine learning. A later analysis re-examined previously published TCR beta repertoires from hundreds of donors and added high-resolution HLA genotyping to investigate patterns of TCR occurrence. Rather than drawing on any new phenotypic data, the later analysis identified candidate immune exposures from TCR beta sequences and the way those sequences occurred across donors. In an earlier analysis of 500 to 650 of the donors, high-throughput TCR beta sequencing was used to judge whether each TCR beta V gene segment behaved as functional or pseudogenic. Donor age, sex, ethnicity and CMV serostatus were compiled together with the repertoire data. A later genetic analysis used genome-wide SNP genotypes for about 65% of the 666 donors, treating that subset as a discovery cohort. Every discovery cohort repertoire had been produced on one sequencing platform. Class I and class II HLA loci were covered by the typing at four-digit resolution. The number of donors typed differed by locus, with roughly 620-630 for A, B, C, DRB1 and DQB1, more than 500 for DQA1, under 610 for DPA1, and approximately 470 for DPB1. About five DR-DQ haplotypes were treated as single units for association and clustering because of strong linkage in the cohort. Among roughly 400 genotyped donors of the cohort, an average of about 240,000 unique TCR beta nucleotide sequences were sequenced per donor, around 18% of them non-productive.

Overall study outcomes, separate from this receptor: In an earlier analysis of about 600 of the donors, most TCR beta V segments appeared in productive rearrangements about 90% or about 30% of the time, broadly matching IMGT annotations. A group of highly shared sequence variants was considered likely to be a technical artifact of the sequencing pipeline. Across donors, most TCR sequences were observed very rarely, whereas some public TCRs were present in many individuals. Three of the identified cytomegalovirus-associated TCR beta chains were confirmed in vitro to be specific for cytomegalovirus antigens. HLA typing was unavailable for some donors at each locus, so association tests used only the typed subset. According to a later analysis, most CMV-associated TCR beta chains appeared to be HLA-restricted, and the HLA associations seemed to be driven largely by CMV exposure. Strong co-occurrence of HLA alleles, especially DR and DQ, made assigning TCR associations to individual alleles difficult. Immune exposure information for the cohort was limited to CMV serostatus. According to the authors, the approach could potentially be generalized to other disease states and immunological phenotypes. Presence/absence analyses assumed roughly uniform sequencing depth across donors, an assumption that may not hold. The classifier was reported to diagnose cytomegalovirus status with high specificity and sensitivity in both the original and validation cohorts. Because the 87-base-pair reads could not distinguish some IMGT-functional V segments, including TRBV6-2 and TRBV6-3, those segments were excluded. In a later analysis, the rate of TCR association differed among HLA loci, with DRB1 alleles having the most associated TCRs and HLA-C alleles having the fewest. A further reported finding was that TCR beta sequences accurately predicted the HLA-A and HLA-B alleles for most subjects in the first cohort. Specific HLA alleles were associated with 15,000 to 20,000 TCR beta sequences at a false discovery rate of 0.05 in a later analysis. Correlated functional status among segregating V segments might reflect linkage disequilibrium, but an unknown experimental factor could not be ruled out. In the study, roughly 160 TCR beta chains were listed as associated with cytomegalovirus. A later analysis found that HLA-associated TCR beta chains were more clonally expanded and had lower generation probabilities than equally common non-associated chains. This cohort had only TCR beta chains sequenced, and the lack of alpha or paired-chain data limited which features could be detected. V-gene and J-gene trimming of TCR beta chains was associated with a missense DCLRE1C variant in a later genetic analysis, and the association was replicated in an independent cohort. Because counts were too low, roughly 18 rarely observed V segments, including chromosome 9 orphons, were left out of the earlier analysis of about 500 of the donors. Compared with the 666-donor mean, donors in an Asian-associated ancestry cluster had fewer N-insertions in productive TCRs, according to a later genetic analysis. In a later analysis, several top co-occurrence clusters were reported to appear linked to parvovirus B19, influenza, CMV and Epstein-Barr virus.

The CDR3 runs 17 amino acids, cysteine and phenylalanine included. Only the CDR3 DNA is retained, 51 bases long and in frame from the first base. V is pruned by 3 bases and J by 4 bases, leaving 13 bases of the junction without a gene match. The germline V gene specifies KGHSH as CDR1 and LQKENI as CDR2. Of note for this clone: It has no known antigen specificity. Base qualities are missing; no much larger clone stands one base away.

The cohort comprised fewer than 700 healthy bone marrow donors. At the time of sampling, every cohort member was nominally healthy, though immune exposures that went unrecorded were likely present. The donor tested CMV seronegative and was one of the 352 seronegative cohort members. A peripheral blood sample was collected from each donor, and TCR beta sequencing was performed on peripheral blood mononuclear cells. The Qiagen DNeasy Blood Extraction Kit was used to extract genomic DNA from the blood cell samples. The library was made by the immunoSEQ multiplex PCR assay. A mixture of 60 forward primers for TCR Vbeta segments and 13 reverse primers for TCR Jbeta segments was used in the multiplex PCR. The CDR3 region of rearranged TCR beta genes was amplified from genomic DNA with a multiplex PCR assay. The Illumina HiSeq System was used to sequence the amplified TCR beta libraries as 87-base-pair reads. The authors processed their data as follows. A later analysis tallied roughly 78 million unique TCR beta chains across the 666 repertoires, and some 10 million of those chains were shared by two or more donors. A nearest-neighbor algorithm error-corrected the raw reads and collapsed the reads into unique sequences, merging closely related sequences to remove PCR and sequencing errors. CDR3 sequences were aligned to IMGT reference sequences to assign V, D and J gene segments. For a sequence to be retained, at least a six-nucleotide match to both a V gene segment and a J gene segment was required. A rearrangement counted as productive if the CDR3 had no stop codons and remained in frame with V and J, and every other rearrangement counted as non-productive. Following IMGT convention, CDR3 was defined as the stretch from the second conserved V-encoded cysteine up to the conserved J-encoded phenylalanine. The earlier analysis of about 640 of the donors excluded any sequence lacking an unambiguous match to a single V gene segment. An earlier analysis of 450 to 650 of the donors called V segments functional above 56.7% productive rearrangements and segregating when the between-donor standard deviation exceeded 5%. To diagnose cytomegalovirus status from the catalog of TCR beta chain sequences, a statistical classification framework was built. In a later analysis, V and J genes were assigned by comparing TCR nucleotide sequences against IMGT/GENE-DB human TR gene sequences. Using the TCRdist pipeline, a later analysis assigned CDR3 sequences along with most-parsimonious VDJ recombination scenarios. A later analysis defined each TCR beta chain by its CDR3 amino acid sequence plus V-gene family, and excluded reads lacking a unique V-gene family. A later analysis removed several hundred highly shared, low-generation-probability nucleotide sequences to deal with suspected cross-contamination and a sequencing artifact. In a later analysis, a clonal expansion index for each public chain was calculated from normalized within-repertoire ranks of inferred template counts. In a later analysis, generation probabilities were computed with a VDJ recombination model fitted to out-of-frame rearrangements, and the resulting probabilities were checked against IGoR. Hypergeometric tests were used in a later analysis to score TCR-TCR, TCR-HLA and TCR-CMV co-occurrence, with a repertoire-size bias correction applied to the TCR pairs. False discovery rates were estimated in a later analysis by permuting HLA or CMV assignments 20 times. In a later analysis, co-occurring TCRs were grouped using DBSCAN, with TCRdist sequence similarity added in when clustering inside HLA-allele-positive subsets. Co-occurrence clustering excluded repertoires with fewer than 30,000 or more than 120,000 public chains, plus five with anomalous nucleotide sharing. Sourced from immuneACCESS, this table was stored by TCRdb with only in-frame sequences that have V and J called. A share of the clones is absent; for the studies checked, an unresolved V gene accounts for under half, and the remainder has no known explanation. D and trimming come from the DNA, and the V and J calls and clone size come from that table. For this sample the table gives about 140,000 clones, of which approximately 80% were detected only once. Of the sample, 1.5% to 2.5% falls within the top ten clones.

This clonotype was obtained from a middle-aged woman in good health and CMV-seronegative. This sequence uses TRBV18 and TRBJ1-1; the junction holds 8 bases that match TRBD1. Material for sequencing was PBMCs. The DNA sequence is as follows: TGTGCCAGCTCACCCCAGGACAGGGTTTATACTTTCACTGAAGCTTTCTTT. Translation gives CASSPQDRVYTFTEAFF.